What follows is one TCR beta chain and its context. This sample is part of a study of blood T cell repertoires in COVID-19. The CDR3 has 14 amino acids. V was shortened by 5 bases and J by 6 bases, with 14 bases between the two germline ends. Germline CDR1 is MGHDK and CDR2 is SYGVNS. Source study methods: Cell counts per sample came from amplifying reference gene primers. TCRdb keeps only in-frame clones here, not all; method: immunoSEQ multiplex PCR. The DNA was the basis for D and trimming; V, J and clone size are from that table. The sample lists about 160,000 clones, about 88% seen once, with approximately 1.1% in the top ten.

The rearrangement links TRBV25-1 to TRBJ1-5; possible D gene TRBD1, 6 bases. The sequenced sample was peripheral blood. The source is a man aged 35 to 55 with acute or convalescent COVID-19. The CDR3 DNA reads TGTGCCAGCAGTCCGTCGACAGGCTTTCAGCCCCAGCATTTT. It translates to CASSPSTGFQPQHF.